This T cell receptor (beta chain) stems from a study of T cells in narcolepsy. The CDR3 loop spans 13 amino acids. J lost 2 bases, V lost 7 bases, and 2 bases had no gene match. CDR1 and CDR2 (germline): MNHNS, SASEGT. The data were produced by immunoSEQ multiplex PCR, yet TCRdb's version contains in-frame clones alone and is incomplete. The data hold about 40,000 clones, with approximately 89% observed a single time. This clone was counted once. The chain couples TRBV6-1 to TRBJ2-1; 7 nucleotides align to TRBD1. The specimen was CD45RA- memory CD4+ T cells from PBMCs. The receptor was derived from a human donor with narcolepsy. The CDR3 is CASTQGAYNEQFF. In DNA form, the CDR3 reads TGTGCCAGCACCCAGGGGGCCTACAATGAGCAGTTCTTC.